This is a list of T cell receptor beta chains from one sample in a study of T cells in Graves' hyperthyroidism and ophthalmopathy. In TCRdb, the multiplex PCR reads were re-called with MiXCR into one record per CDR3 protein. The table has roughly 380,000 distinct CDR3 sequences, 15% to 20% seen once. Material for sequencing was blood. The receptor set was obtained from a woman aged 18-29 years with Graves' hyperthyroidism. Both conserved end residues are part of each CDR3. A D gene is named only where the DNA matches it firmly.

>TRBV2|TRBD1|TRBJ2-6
CASSDDRVGLAGANVLTF
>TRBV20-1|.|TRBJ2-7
CSARDFTGPPLEQYF
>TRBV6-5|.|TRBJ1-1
CASSYSENTEAFF
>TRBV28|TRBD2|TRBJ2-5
CATTLAGGPFQETQYF
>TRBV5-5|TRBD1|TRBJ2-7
CASSLTGQEVYEQYF
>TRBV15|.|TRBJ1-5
CATSRDREGLNQPQHF
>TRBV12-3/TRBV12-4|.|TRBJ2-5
CASSSARGTRETQYF
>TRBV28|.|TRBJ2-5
CASKGDPASEAQYF
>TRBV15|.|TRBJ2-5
CATSRDYEGGQETQYF
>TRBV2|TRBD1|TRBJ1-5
CASTERTGGMQPQHF
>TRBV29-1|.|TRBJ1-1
CSVQTEVSGAFF
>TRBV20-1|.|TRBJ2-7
CSATSRTDSYEQYF
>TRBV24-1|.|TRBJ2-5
CATSDVRGGAQLQETQYF
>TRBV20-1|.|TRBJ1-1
CSARDPWRGTEAFF
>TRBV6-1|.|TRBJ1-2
CASSAPGTNYGYTF
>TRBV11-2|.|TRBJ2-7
CASSSLRGVIPYEQYF
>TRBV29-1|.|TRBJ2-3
CSVARTDTQYF
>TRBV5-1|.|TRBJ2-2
CASSSPGRANTGELFF
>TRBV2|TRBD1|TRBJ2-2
CASSEAGQGACTGELFF
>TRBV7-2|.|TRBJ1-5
CASSLAMGAGQPQHF
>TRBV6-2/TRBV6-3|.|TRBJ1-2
CASSYRTPTWGKANYGYTF
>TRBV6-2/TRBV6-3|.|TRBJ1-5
CASSYQTGTTYSNQPQHF
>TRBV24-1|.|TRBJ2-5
CATSDQRVGDGETQYF
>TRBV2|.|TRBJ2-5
CASSDQGRETQYF
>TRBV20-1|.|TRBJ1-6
CSARKGAQNSPLHF
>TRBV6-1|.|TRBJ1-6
CASSEAGYNSPLHF
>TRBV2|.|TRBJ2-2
CASIPLKAGNTGELFF
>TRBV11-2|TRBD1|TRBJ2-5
CASSLDRGGETQYF
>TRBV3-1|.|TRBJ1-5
CASSSNNQPQHF